This T cell receptor (beta chain) emerged from a study of shared clonotypes between healthy human individuals. Concerning this clone: Its specificity is unknown.

Study-wide results and caveats: Of the naive CD4 clonotypes, around 4.9% were shared across several donors.

Naive CD45RA+ and memory CD45RA-negative subsets were split from CD4+ cells. Authors' processing steps: ImmunoSEQ supplied junction-only sequences lacking quality scores, so filtering was different. Sequencing was performed with immunoSEQ multiplex PCR; in TCRdb, only in-frame clones are kept and a portion is missing. The DNA gave D and trimming, while V, J and clone size come from that table. The profile shows fewer than 200,000 clones, over 50% of them singletons. Trimming pared 5 bases from V and 1 base from J, leaving 17 bases between. Germline CDR1 is LNHDA and CDR2 is SQIVND (reference sequence). The CDR3 runs 16 residues.

Sequenced: memory CD4+ T cells sorted from blood. Subset indicated: CD45RA-negative fraction. This TCR was recovered from a man aged 30 to 39 in good health. The chain uses TRBV19 and TRBJ1-1; D perhaps matches TRBD1 (6 bases). The CDR3 sequence: CASSSPPGEGNTEAFF. The CDR3 DNA follows: TGTGCCAGTAGTTCTCCCCCAGGGGAGGGGAACACTGAAGCTTTCTTT.